This entry lists 17 T cell receptor beta chains sequenced from one sample in a study of blood T cell repertoires in COVID-19. Some clones are missing from TCRdb's copy, which holds only in-frame ones; the method was immunoSEQ multiplex PCR. The table lists roughly 170,000 clones, roughly four fifths of them singletons, with approximately 12% in the top ten. Source material: PBMCs or T cells enriched from blood (not recorded which). Every receptor here comes from a man aged 50-60 years who had recovered from COVID-19.

The rearrangement uses TRBV6-5 and TRBJ2-2, with a weak D call TRBD1 (6 bases). Trimming cost V 7 bases and J 0 bases, with 12 bases left between them. Germline CDR1 MNHEY, CDR2 SVGAGI. The CDR3 has 15 amino acids. CDR3 coding DNA: TGTGCCAGCACCATGGACAGAACGAACACCGGGGAGCTGTTTTTT. The encoded protein is CASTMDRTNTGELFF.

The rearrangement uses TRBV12-5 and TRBJ1-5; tentatively, D is TRBD1 (5 bases). Germline V gene lookup returns CDR1 LGHNT and CDR2 FRNRAP. The CDR3 is 17 residues long. V was clipped by 0 bases and J by 3 bases, with 15 bases between them. CDR3 sequence (DNA): TGTGCTAGTGGTTTGGTATTAGGCAGGGCGGCCAATCAGCCCCAGCATTTT. It is translated as CASGLVLGRAANQPQHF.

The rearrangement joins TRBV5-1 to TRBJ1-1; no firm D call. CDR3 length equals 13 residues. Germline V gene data show CDR1 as SGHRS and CDR2 as YFSETQ. V was clipped by 4 bases and J by 0 bases, with 7 bases between them. The CDR3 DNA reads TGCGCCAGCAGCCCGTCCTTGAACACTGAAGCTTTCTTT. Translation gives CASSPSLNTEAFF.

The chain couples TRBV3-1 (or the pseudogene TRBV3-2) to TRBJ1-5; 8 bases line up with TRBD1. After removal of 4 bases from V and 6 bases from J, the junction contained 8 bases not matched to a gene. This CDR3 contains 15 residues. Germline V CDR1 and CDR2: LGHDT, YNNKEL (reference sequence). CDR3: CASSPQGAQSQPQHF. The CDR3 coding sequence is TGTGCCAGCAGCCCGCAGGGGGCGCAAAGTCAGCCCCAGCATTTT.

The chain combines TRBV14 with TRBJ2-3; weak D call: TRBD2 (5 bases). V dropped 3 bases and J dropped 8 bases, with 15 bases sitting between them. Germline V CDR1 and CDR2: SGHDN, FVKESK. The CDR3 runs 14 residues. The CDR3 reads CASSHPGESGTQYF. CDR3 sequence (DNA): TGTGCCAGCAGCCACCCCGGGGAGTCGGGTACGCAGTATTTT.

The rearrangement uses TRBV29-1 and TRBJ2-3; tentative D call: TRBD2 (7 bases). CDR1 and CDR2 from the germline V gene are SQVTM and ANQGSEA. Trimming shortened V by 4 bases and J by 2 bases, and 13 bases separated the two germline ends. CDR3 length equals 14 residues. CDR3 region: CSVGAGGLTDTQYF. The CDR3 DNA reads TGCAGCGTTGGGGCCGGGGGGCTCACAGATACGCAGTATTTT.

V gene TRBV4-3 combines with J gene TRBJ2-1, with D possibly being TRBD2 (6 bases). V was shortened by 4 bases and J by 5 bases, with 18 bases between the two germline ends. Germline assignment: CDR1 LGHNA and CDR2 YSLEER. The CDR3 totals 16 residues. The chain's CDR3 is CASSPRSWGGNNEQFF. For the CDR3, the DNA is TGCGCCAGCAGCCCTAGATCCTGGGGCGGGAACAATGAGCAGTTCTTC.

J is TRBJ1-3 and V is TRBV7-8; a weak D match, TRBD1 (6 bases). This CDR3 region has 15 residues. The germline V gene has CDR1 SGHVS and CDR2 FQNEAQ. V was shortened by 3 bases and J by 6 bases, with 15 bases between the two germline ends. CDR3 coding DNA: TGTGCCAGCAGCTTGGCCCGACAGGTGGTAAACACCATATATTTT. It is translated as CASSLARQVVNTIYF.

This sequence joins TRBV24-1 and TRBJ2-2, with D tentatively TRBD1 (5 bases). CDR1 is KGHDR and CDR2 is SFDVKD in the germline V gene. The length of the CDR3 is 16 residues. Trimming pared 4 bases from V and 4 bases from J, leaving 15 bases between. The CDR3 protein is CATSESRGSGTGELFF. For the CDR3, the DNA is TGTGCCACCAGTGAATCAAGGGGATCAGGCACCGGGGAGCTGTTTTTT.

The chain combines TRBV28 with TRBJ1-1; D uncertain. Trimming cost V 8 bases and J 0 bases, with 19 bases left between them. CDR3 length equals 16 residues. Germline-derived CDR1 and CDR2 are MDHEN and SYDVKM. CDR3 coding DNA: TGTGCCAGCTTGGCCCGCATAAACCAGGTGAACACTGAAGCTTTCTTT. Translation gives CASLARINQVNTEAFF. The variable domain in full, completed from reference TRBV28 and TRBJ1-1, reads DVKVTQSSRYLVKRTGEKVFLECVQDMDHENMFWYRQDPGLGLRLIYFSYDVKMKEKGDIPEGYSVSREKKERFSLILESASTNQTSMYLCASLARINQVNTEAFFGQGTRLTVV.

This clone was observed a single time. The chain links TRBV5-1 to TRBJ1-6; the D gene is possibly TRBD1 (5 bases). Germline-derived CDR1 and CDR2 are SGHRS and YFSETQ. Trimming took 0 bases from V and 7 from J, leaving 11 bases between them. The CDR3 length is 15 residues. The CDR3 spells CASSLGAGNNSPLHF. CDR3 coding DNA: TGCGCCAGCAGCTTGGGGGCAGGGAACAATTCACCCCTCCACTTT.

The J gene is TRBJ2-1, the V gene TRBV3-1 (or the pseudogene TRBV3-2); D perhaps matches TRBD1 (5 bases). CDR3 size: 16 residues. Deletions cut 5 bases from V and 0 bases from J, with 14 bases between. CDR1 and CDR2 (germline): LGHDT, YNNKEL (reference sequence). The CDR3 loop is CASSYSGFSSYNEQFF. CDR3 bases: TGTGCCAGCAGCTATTCAGGGTTTAGCTCCTACAATGAGCAGTTCTTC.

This chain joins TRBV19 and TRBJ1-5, with 8 bases fitting TRBD1. The J segment lost 3 bases and the V segment lost 6 bases, leaving 10 bases of the junction unmatched. Germline V gene lookup returns CDR1 LNHDA and CDR2 SQIVND (reference sequence). There are 16 residues in the CDR3. CDR3 sequence (DNA): TGTGCCAGTAGCAGTATAGGGGACAGGATCAATCAGCCCCAGCATTTT. Amino acid sequence: CASSSIGDRINQPQHF.

This clone was counted many times. The sample contains more than one DNA sequence encoding this CDR3. This chain uses TRBV9 with TRBJ1-1; 8 bases are a match to TRBD1. This CDR3 region has 15 residues. V lost 0 bases, J lost 1 base, and 2 bases stayed unmatched. Germline values: CDR1 SGDLS, CDR2 YYNGEE. The CDR3: CASSVGGQGNTEAFF. CDR3 DNA sequence: TGTGCCAGCAGCGTAGGTGGACAGGGGAACACTGAAGCTTTCTTT.

The chain links TRBV30 to TRBJ2-2; D remains ambiguous. Germline CDR1 reads GTSNPN; CDR2 reads SVGIG (reference sequence). The CDR3 is 15 residues long. V lost 2 bases, J lost 0 bases, and 10 bases lay in between. The CDR3 protein is CAWSPTASNTGELFF. The CDR3 bases are TGTGCCTGGAGTCCCACTGCCTCGAACACCGGGGAGCTGTTTTTT.

The chain uses TRBV5-1 and TRBJ2-1; tentative D call: TRBD1 (6 bases). This CDR3 spans 15 amino acids. The germline V gene has CDR1 SGHRS and CDR2 YFSETQ. V was cut by 7 bases and J by 5 bases, with 19 bases left in between. CDR3 loop: CASARRRAGDNEQFF. The CDR3 coding sequence is TGCGCCAGCGCCAGGCGCAGGGCAGGGGACAATGAGCAGTTCTTC.

The rearrangement joins TRBV19 to TRBJ2-1; 9 positions agree with TRBD1. V shed 0 bases, J shed 7 bases, and the junction held 7 bases outside the gene matches. CDR1 and CDR2 from the germline V gene are LNHDA and SQIVND (reference sequence). The CDR3 runs 16 residues. CDR3 nucleotides: TGTGCCAGTAGTATAGAGACAGGGGGTGGTGTGAATGAGCAGTTCTTC. It yields the protein CASSIETGGGVNEQFF.